Given below is one TCR beta chain in context. TCRdb re-called the RT-PCR reads with MiXCR, one entry per CDR3 protein. The sample consists of 900,000 to 1,000,000 distinct CDR3 sequences, about a sixth of them appearing once. V was trimmed by 3 bases and J by 5 bases, leaving 10 bases between them. The CDR3 covers 13 residues. CDR1 is LGHNA and CDR2 is YSLEER in the germline V gene. This sample is part of a study of patients and donors after allogeneic stem cell transplantation. This clonotype was obtained from a human donor who was either an allogeneic HSCT recipient or a stem cell or donor lymphocyte infusion donor (not recorded which). It is not recorded whose cells these are; they may come from a transplant donor. J is TRBJ1-1 and V is TRBV4-3; perhaps TRBD1 as D (6 bases). The sequencing sample was made of blood, either unsorted or a sorted T cell fraction (not recorded which). CDR3 sequence: CASSQGAWTEAFF. The DNA for the CDR3 is TGCGCCAGCAGCCAGGGGGCCTGGACTGAAGCTTTCTTT.